This T cell receptor (beta chain) was sequenced for a study of beta chain features in type 1 diabetes. Looking at the study overall: Cell yields, age and gender were similar between patients and healthy donors.

Notes on this clone: Its antigen is not identified.

The CDR3 has 14 amino acids. Germline V gene lookup returns CDR1 SGHNT and CDR2 YYREEE (reference sequence). The V gene end was trimmed by 6 bases and the J gene end by 3 bases; junction bases not matched to a gene: 8. The authors sorted CD4+ naive, central memory, regulatory and stem cell-like memory cells via CD45RO/CCR7/CD25/CD127/CD95/CD27. Overall study findings and caveats: A possible short-template PCR bias applies equally to patients and controls. Patients with Type 1 diabetes showed moderately but significantly shorter TCRB CDR3s in all four CD4+ subsets.

The study reverse transcribed the entire isolated RNA, so it sequenced expressed TCRB transcripts. Generated by immunoSEQ multiplex PCR, the TCRdb table keeps only in-frame clones and is missing some. The table lists more than 300,000 clones, 10% to 15% of them singletons. The rearrangement uses TRBV5-4 and TRBJ2-7, with 8 bases fitting TRBD2. This TCR derives from a woman in her late teens or twenties with type 1 diabetes. Sequenced: naive CD4+ T cells from blood. The CDR3 is CASTRGRGGYEQYF. In DNA form, the CDR3 reads TGTGCCAGCACCCGGGGACGGGGGGGCTACGAGCAGTACTTC.